A single sample gave rise to the 7 T cell receptor beta chains below, sequenced in a study of blood T cell repertoires in COVID-19. The table came from immunoSEQ multiplex PCR; TCRdb's copy has only in-frame clones and leaves some out. The top ten clones hold 6.5% to 9% of a sample with about 200,000 clones, more than 75% of them seen once. Sequencing input: PBMCs or T cells enriched from blood (not recorded which). These receptors all stem from a woman in her thirties or forties with acute COVID-19.

This clone was found once. This rearrangement joins TRBV19 to TRBJ1-2; 8 bases map to TRBD1. The CDR3 totals 18 residues. Germline V gene data show CDR1 as LNHDA and CDR2 as SQIVND (reference sequence). Losses at the gene ends were 6 bases for V and 11 bases for J; bases not matched to a gene: 26. The CDR3 region is CASSPSTRQGLVLFGYTF. In DNA, the CDR3 is TGTGCCAGTAGCCCTTCCACGAGACAGGGGCTGGTTCTGTTTGGGTACACCTTC.

The gene calls are TRBV5-6 and TRBJ1-4; D is uncertain. The V gene's germline CDR1 is SGHDT and CDR2 YYEEEE. This CDR3 region has 15 residues. Trimming pared 2 bases from V and 7 bases from J, leaving 15 bases between. CDR3 bases: TGTGCCAGCAGCTTCTATCAGGCGAATCTTGAAAAACTGTTTTTT. This sequence encodes CASSFYQANLEKLFF.

The CDR3 nucleotides read TGTGCCTGGAGTGTACAGGGGATAGGATCACCCCTCCACTTT. As protein: CAWSVQGIGSPLHF. The rearrangement links TRBV30 to TRBJ1-6; 7 bases are a match to TRBD1. In germline, CDR1 is GTSNPN, CDR2 SVGIG (reference sequence). V shed 0 bases, J shed 10 bases, and the junction held 6 bases outside the gene matches. The CDR3 is 14 amino acids.

This clone came up a few times. J is TRBJ1-2 and V is TRBV5-1; 8 bases are a match to TRBD1. V trimming: 4 bases; J trimming: 3 bases; junction bases outside the gene matches: 5. This CDR3 contains 14 residues. Germline CDR1 SGHRS, CDR2 YFSETQ. This CDR3 is CASSRTGMDYGYTF. CDR3 sequence (DNA): TGCGCCAGCAGCCGGACAGGGATGGACTATGGCTACACCTTC.

J is TRBJ1-1 and V is TRBV6-5, with 7 bases that match TRBD1. The CDR3 has 14 residues. Unmatched junction bases numbered 3, after V lost 1 base and J lost 4 bases. CDR1 and CDR2 (germline): MNHEY, SVGAGI. The CDR3 loop is CASSYLAGGTEAFF. As DNA, the CDR3 is TGTGCCAGCAGTTACTTGGCAGGGGGCACTGAAGCTTTCTTT.

This sequence joins TRBV28 and TRBJ1-2, with no clear D. There are 15 residues in the CDR3. Trimming stripped 6 bases from V and 4 bases from J, with 18 bases between. CDR1 MDHEN and CDR2 SYDVKM come from the germline V gene. The CDR3: CASRLTPPAGYGYTF. In nucleotides, the CDR3 is TGTGCCAGCAGACTGACACCTCCGGCGGGCTATGGCTACACCTTC.

This clone was counted once. This chain links TRBV19 with TRBJ1-2; possibly TRBD1 for D (6 bases). CDR3 length: 12 residues. V lost 6 bases, J lost 5 bases, and 10 bases lay in between. CDR1 is LNHDA, CDR2 SQIVND, per germline (reference sequence). CDR3 DNA: TGTGCCAGTAGGACAGGAGATTATGGCTACACCTTC. Encoded protein: CASRTGDYGYTF.